The 28 T cell receptor beta chains below come from one sample, sequenced in a study of cytomegalovirus exposure and HLA in healthy donors. Amplification used 60 Vbeta primers and 13 Jbeta primers. Only in-frame clones appear in the TCRdb table, and some are missing; sequencing was by immunoSEQ multiplex PCR. The sample includes about 150,000 clones, over 80% of them seen just once. Sequences were obtained from PBMCs. These receptors were obtained from a male donor in good health and CMV-seropositive.

V usage is TRBV14 and J usage is TRBJ2-3; D is perhaps TRBD2 (5 bases). V was pared by 0 bases and J by 5 bases, with 18 bases between. The CDR3 is 17 residues long. Germline CDR1 is SGHDN and CDR2 is FVKESK. The CDR3 nucleotides read TGTGCCAGCAGCCAAGATCTTTATGAGATCGGAGGAGATACGCAGTATTTT. Amino acid sequence: CASSQDLYEIGGDTQYF.

This clone was seen only a few times. V is TRBV5-1 and J is TRBJ1-3; 8 bases align to TRBD1. CDR1 is SGHRS, CDR2 YFSETQ, per germline. The CDR3 has 16 residues. The J segment lost 2 bases and the V segment lost 0 bases, leaving 4 bases of the junction unmatched. DNA of the CDR3: TGCGCCAGCAGCTTGGAAACGACAGGGGCTGGAAACACCATATATTTT. It codes for CASSLETTGAGNTIYF.

The chain's CDR3 is CASSSQGWEAFF. In DNA form, the CDR3 reads TGTGCCAGCAGCTCACAGGGGTGGGAAGCTTTCTTT. The chain uses TRBV13 and TRBJ1-1; 7 bases fit TRBD1. V lost 4 bases to trimming and J lost 8 bases; unmatched junction nucleotides: 4. Germline V gene lookup returns CDR1 PRHDT and CDR2 FYEKMQ (reference sequence). CDR3 size: 12 residues.

The chain has TRBV30 and TRBJ1-6; D is ambiguous. CDR1 and CDR2 from the germline V gene are GTSNPN and SVGIG (reference sequence). CDR3 length: 14 residues. The V gene lost 3 bases and the J gene lost 6 bases, with 12 bases spanning the gap. The CDR3 bases are TGTGCCTGGAGGGTCCTTTCGGGTAATTCACCCCTCCACTTT. Its translation: CAWRVLSGNSPLHF.

V gene TRBV4-3 combines with J gene TRBJ2-1; 11 nucleotides agree with TRBD2. This CDR3 region has 15 residues. CDR1 and CDR2 (germline): LGHNA, YSLEER. The ends lost 2 bases at V and 10 bases at J; junction bases unmatched: 7. CDR3 DNA: TGCGCCAGCAGCCAAACCCACTTAGCGGGAGGGGAGCAGTTCTTC. Its translation is CASSQTHLAGGEQFF.

The chain recombines TRBV5-1 with TRBJ1-6, with 11 bases aligning to TRBD1. CDR3 length: 18 amino acids. Germline V CDR1 and CDR2: SGHRS, YFSETQ. V trimming: 4 bases; J trimming: 8 bases; junction bases outside the gene matches: 14. The CDR3 DNA reads as TGCGCCAGCAGCCTGGGACAGGGGGGCCCTATATCGGATTCACCCCTCCACTTT. It codes for CASSLGQGGPISDSPLHF.

This chain links TRBV6-5 with TRBJ2-7; maybe TRBD1 (7 bases). The CDR3 contains 12 residues. Per germline, CDR1 MNHEY and CDR2 SVGAGI. Trimming took 8 bases from V and 7 from J, leaving 15 bases between them. The CDR3 DNA sequence: TGTGCCAGCTGTTTCAGGGGGAGGGAGCAGTACTTC. Amino acids: CASCFRGREQYF.

Turning to this clone: Mismatch with germline at one junction end may stem from a read error. The rearrangement joins TRBV7-9 to TRBJ2-7, with D possibly being TRBD1 (6 bases). Germline values: CDR1 SEHNR, CDR2 FQNEAQ (reference sequence). The CDR3 totals 16 residues. DNA of the CDR3: TGTTCCAGCAGCTCGCCTCCAAACAGGGCAGGTCTCGAGCAGTACTTC. Translated: CSSSSPPNRAGLEQYF.

The chain is built from TRBV5-1 and TRBJ1-1; 7 nucleotides line up with TRBD1. Germline V CDR1 and CDR2: SGHRS, YFSETQ. Unmatched junction bases numbered 7, after V lost 1 base and J lost 7 bases. This CDR3 has 14 residues. The CDR3 region is CASSLRSTGDEAFF. Written as DNA, the CDR3 is TGCGCCAGCAGCTTGAGGTCAACAGGGGATGAAGCTTTCTTT.

This chain links TRBV19 with TRBJ1-3, with 9 positions matching TRBD1. CDR1 LNHDA and CDR2 SQIVND come from the germline V gene (reference sequence). With 8 bases clipped from V and 4 bases from J, the junction kept 6 bases outside the gene matches. This CDR3 spans 14 amino acids. CDR3 amino acids: CASSGTGTGNTIYF. The CDR3 DNA is TGTGCCAGTTCCGGGACAGGGACGGGAAACACCATATATTTT.

V usage is TRBV7-8 and J usage is TRBJ2-5; D might be TRBD2 (5 bases). Germline assignment: CDR1 SGHVS and CDR2 FQNEAQ. The CDR3 runs 13 residues. The V and J ends lost 5 bases and 5 bases respectively, with 12 bases between them. The CDR3 region is CASSLTRGETQYF. CDR3 DNA: TGTGCCAGCAGCCTTACTAGAGGCGAGACCCAGTACTTC. Using reference TRBV7-8 and TRBJ2-5 for the parts outside the CDR3, the full variable domain is GAGVSQSPRYKVAKRGQDVALRCDPISGHVSLFWYQQALGQGPEFLTYFQNEAQLDKSGLPSDRFFAERPEGSVSTLKIQRTQQEDSAVYLCASSLTRGETQYFGPGTRLLVL.

The rearrangement joins TRBV6-5 to TRBJ1-5; D remains unclear. V was trimmed by 0 bases and J by 5 bases, leaving 8 bases between them. Per the germline V gene, CDR1 is MNHEY and CDR2 is SVGAGI. The CDR3 spans 14 residues. The DNA for the CDR3 is TGTGCCAGCAGTTACTCGGCAGGCTATCAGCCCCAGCATTTT. This sequence encodes CASSYSAGYQPQHF.

This clone was recorded only once. V gene TRBV6-5 combines with J gene TRBJ1-3; D remains unclear. Germline-derived CDR1 and CDR2 are MNHEY and SVGAGI. CDR3 length: 13 amino acids. The germline V and J ends were trimmed by 6 bases and 3 bases, with 9 bases remaining between them. The DNA for the CDR3 is TGTGCCAGCAGGTACCCCGGTGGAAACACCATATATTTT. It translates to CASRYPGGNTIYF.

This chain links TRBV5-1 with TRBJ2-5; possible D gene TRBD1, 6 bases. The V end was cut by 3 bases, the J end by 3 bases, with 9 bases between. CDR3 size: 13 residues. Germline-derived CDR1 and CDR2 are SGHRS and YFSETQ. The CDR3 is CASSSGHKETQYF. The DNA for the CDR3 is TGCGCCAGCAGCTCGGGACACAAAGAGACCCAGTACTTC.

V gene TRBV28 combines with J gene TRBJ1-2, with TRBD1 as a possible D gene (5 bases). Between the trimmed V and J ends, which lost 8 bases and 1 base, there was a span of 20 bases. Germline values: CDR1 MDHEN, CDR2 SYDVKM. The CDR3 length is 16 residues. In nucleotides, the CDR3 is TGTGCCAGCTCTACGTTAGGGGAAGTTTTTAACTATGGCTACACCTTC. It is translated as CASSTLGEVFNYGYTF.

This clone has only a few counts. The J gene is TRBJ1-5, the V gene TRBV7-8, with 8 bases identical to TRBD1. Germline values: CDR1 SGHVS, CDR2 FQNEAQ. This CDR3 has 15 residues. After removal of 5 bases from V and 6 bases from J, the junction contained 9 bases not matched to a gene. The DNA of the CDR3 is TGTGCCAGCAGCGAGACAGGGGTAGGTGCTCAGCCCCAGCATTTT. Protein product: CASSETGVGAQPQHF. Based on the CDR3 plus reference TRBV7-8 and TRBJ1-5, the full variable domain is GAGVSQSPRYKVAKRGQDVALRCDPISGHVSLFWYQQALGQGPEFLTYFQNEAQLDKSGLPSDRFFAERPEGSVSTLKIQRTQQEDSAVYLCASSETGVGAQPQHFGDGTRLSIL.

The chain employs TRBV28 and TRBJ1-1; weak D call: TRBD1 (5 bases). Between the trimmed V and J ends, which lost 6 bases and 4 bases, there was a span of 18 bases. CDR1 and CDR2 from the germline V gene are MDHEN and SYDVKM. The CDR3 is 15 amino acids. The CDR3 nucleotides are TGTGCCAGCAGCGCCCCAACTGGGGGGAGCACTGAAGCTTTCTTT. This sequence encodes CASSAPTGGSTEAFF.

The V call is TRBV27, the J call TRBJ2-1; perhaps TRBD2 as D (5 bases). The CDR3 length is 15 residues. The germline gives CDR1 MNHEY, CDR2 SMNVEV (reference sequence). Trimming stripped 5 bases from V and 8 bases from J, with 19 bases between. CDR3 nucleotides: TGTGCCAGCAGTCCATCACAGCGGAGTCAAGATGAGCAGTTCTTC. Translating gives CASSPSQRSQDEQFF.

V gene TRBV5-4 combines with J gene TRBJ2-3; 9 nucleotides agree with TRBD2. Germline CDR1 SGHNT, CDR2 YYREEE (reference sequence). Unmatched junction bases numbered 5, after V lost 0 bases and J lost 3 bases. CDR3 size: 16 residues. CDR3 bases: TGTGCCAGCAGCTTGGCATTAGCGGGAGTGACAGATACGCAGTATTTT. Translated: CASSLALAGVTDTQYF.

This clone was observed a few times. This chain uses TRBV21-1 with TRBJ2-7; the table's D call, TRBD2, has no DNA check behind it. TRBV21-1 is a recognized pseudogene. The CDR3 is 13 amino acids. The chain's CDR3 is CASSKTTLYEQYF. The CDR3 nucleotides are TGTGCCAGCAGCAAGACTACCCTTTACGAGCAGTACTTC.

This clone was observed a handful of times. J is TRBJ2-3 and V is TRBV9; no clear D. CDR3 length: 14 amino acids. CDR1 and CDR2 from the germline V gene are SGDLS and YYNGEE. Trimming removed 1 base at V and 3 bases at J, with 9 bases between. CDR3 in amino acids: CASSVSPGTDTQYF. The CDR3 DNA follows: TGTGCCAGCAGCGTAAGTCCCGGGACAGATACGCAGTATTTT.

V and J are TRBV2 and TRBJ2-7; 9 bases map to TRBD2. This CDR3 comprises 15 residues. After removal of 2 bases from V and 9 bases from J, the junction contained 11 bases not matched to a gene. CDR1 SNHLY and CDR2 FYNNEI come from the germline V gene. This CDR3 reads CASSETDPAGGRQYF. DNA of the CDR3: TGTGCCAGCAGTGAAACCGATCCAGCGGGAGGTCGGCAGTACTTC.

This chain links TRBV5-4 with TRBJ2-5, with TRBD2 matching 10 bases. Germline V lookup: CDR1 SGHNT, CDR2 YYREEE (reference sequence). The ends lost 0 bases at V and 2 bases at J; junction bases unmatched: 10. The CDR3 extends over 18 amino acids. DNA of the CDR3: TGTGCCAGCAGCTTGGCCGGTAGCGGGAGGCTTAATCAAGAGACCCAGTACTTC. Protein: CASSLAGSGRLNQETQYF. Combining the CDR3 with reference TRBV5-4 and TRBJ2-5 gives the whole variable domain ETGVTQSPTHLIKTRGQQVTLRCSSQSGHNTVSWYQQALGQGPQFIFQYYREEENGRGNFPPRFSGLQFPNYSSELNVNALELDDSALYLCASSLAGSGRLNQETQYFGPGTRLLVL.

CDR3 residues: CASSARSLAYGELFF. Here the CDR3 DNA reads TGTGCCAGCAGCGCCCGATCACTAGCGTACGGGGAGCTGTTTTTT. This chain uses TRBV7-9 with TRBJ2-2; 7 bases line up with TRBD2. CDR1 and CDR2 (germline): SEHNR, FQNEAQ (reference sequence). V shed 5 bases and J 7 bases; nucleotides not matched to a gene: 10. CDR3 length: 15 amino acids.

The genes are TRBV19 and TRBJ2-7, with 7 bases lining up with TRBD2. This CDR3 spans 14 amino acids. J lost 5 bases, V lost 4 bases, and 8 bases had no gene match. Germline CDR1 is LNHDA and CDR2 is SQIVND (reference sequence). DNA for the CDR3: TGTGCCAGTAGTACCCATCGGACTAGTGACGAGCAGTACTTC. Translating gives CASSTHRTSDEQYF. Complete variable domain (other parts from reference TRBV19 and TRBJ2-7): DGGITQSPKYLFRKEGQNVTLSCEQNLNHDAMYWYRQDPGQGLRLIYYSQIVNDFQKGDIAEGYSVSREKKESFPLTVTSAQKNPTAFYLCASSTHRTSDEQYFGPGTRLTVT.

As for this clone: A junction end diverges from the germline sequence, so it may reflect a read error. Other DNA sequences in the sample encode the same CDR3. The chain uses TRBV6-4 and TRBJ2-4; 8 bases align to TRBD1. Per the germline V gene, CDR1 is MRHNA and CDR2 is SNTAGT. The length of the CDR3 is 19 residues. The CDR3 loop reads CASSDSELGQGKAENIQYF. The CDR3 DNA is TGCGCCAGCAGTGACTCGGAACTAGGACAGGGAAAGGCTGAAAACATTCAGTACTTC.

The CDR3 nucleotides read TGTGCCAGCAGCATTCCCCTAGCGGGAGGGCCGGGTGAGCAGTTCTTC. It is translated as CASSIPLAGGPGEQFF. V and J are TRBV9 and TRBJ2-1; 12 bases map to TRBD2. The germline V gene has CDR1 SGDLS and CDR2 YYNGEE. V lost 4 bases, J lost 9 bases, and 11 bases stayed unmatched. The CDR3 covers 16 residues.

The rearrangement joins TRBV2 to TRBJ1-5; D is possibly TRBD1 (6 bases). The CDR3 loop spans 15 amino acids. Trimming left V 8 bases short and J 6 bases short, with 20 bases between. Germline CDR1 is SNHLY and CDR2 is FYNNEI. The CDR3 is CASQRQESGSQPQHF. The CDR3 DNA sequence: TGTGCCAGCCAAAGACAGGAGAGTGGGAGTCAGCCCCAGCATTTT.